The 20 T cell receptor beta chains below were found in one sample sequenced in a study of preoperative IRX-2 immunotherapy in early breast cancer. Treatment defined: preoperative locoregional IRX-2 cytokine immunotherapy. The assay was immunoSEQ multiplex PCR, and TCRdb's table has in-frame clones only and misses some. This table has about 860 clones, 65% to 80% appearing once. The sample was tumor tissue, taken before IRX-2 immunotherapy. These receptor sequences come from a human donor with breast cancer.

The chain employs TRBV11-3 and TRBJ2-7; 7 nucleotides agree with TRBD2. This CDR3 spans 14 amino acids. J lost 5 bases, V lost 4 bases, and 8 bases had no gene match. Germline lookup yields CDR1 SGHNT and CDR2 YENEEA. The CDR3 DNA is TGTGCCAGCAGCTCCATCAGCGGGGTCAACGAGCAGTACTTC. Protein sequence: CASSSISGVNEQYF.

This clone was counted a single time. The gene calls are TRBV11-3 and TRBJ1-5, with 8 bases that match TRBD1. CDR3 length equals 15 residues. Germline CDR1 reads SGHNT; CDR2 reads YENEEA. V trimming: 5 bases; J trimming: 5 bases; junction bases outside the gene matches: 8. This CDR3 is CASSRNRGIDQPQHF. CDR3 nucleotides: TGTGCCAGCAGCCGTAACAGGGGGATCGATCAGCCCCAGCATTTT.

The rearrangement links TRBV19 to TRBJ2-3; TRBD1 agrees at 9 bases. Germline CDR1 is LNHDA and CDR2 is SQIVND (reference sequence). The CDR3 length is 16 residues. Trimming removed 1 base from V and 3 bases from J; junction bases left unmatched: 5. CDR3 sequence: CASSIVGQGTTDTQYF. CDR3 nucleotide sequence: TGTGCCAGTAGTATAGTGGGACAGGGAACAACAGATACGCAGTATTTT.

CDR3 nucleotides: TGTGCCAGCAGCTTATTGGGGGCCACTAACTATGGCTACACCTTC. Its protein is CASSLLGATNYGYTF. The chain is built from TRBV11-3 and TRBJ1-2; tentative D call: TRBD1 (6 bases). CDR3 length: 15 amino acids. V lost 2 bases, J lost 0 bases, and 10 bases lay in between. CDR1 is SGHNT, CDR2 YENEEA, per germline.

V usage is TRBV11-3 and J usage is TRBJ1-3; a possible D gene is TRBD1 (6 bases). The CDR3 is 17 residues long. The ends were cut back, 5 bases at V and 1 base at J, with 18 bases in the middle. From germline, CDR1 is SGHNT and CDR2 YENEEA. This chain's CDR3 is CASSPQGPRSSGNTIYF. The CDR3 nucleotides read TGTGCCAGCAGCCCACAGGGTCCCCGCTCATCTGGAAACACCATATATTTT.

The chain couples TRBV28 to TRBJ1-4, with D unresolved. Trimming removed 5 bases at V and 2 bases at J, with 12 bases between. The CDR3 covers 15 residues. CDR1 MDHEN and CDR2 SYDVKM come from the germline V gene. CDR3 region: CASSPIGLTNEKLFF. The CDR3 bases are TGTGCCAGCAGTCCGATCGGGTTGACTAATGAAAAACTGTTTTTT.

This clone was picked up one time. The rearrangement uses TRBV6-8 and TRBJ1-4; unclear D gene. The germline V gene has CDR1 MNHGY and CDR2 SAAAGT. Trimming removed 4 bases at V and 4 bases at J, with 10 bases between. This CDR3 is built from 14 residues. CDR3: CASSSAGDNEKLFF. The CDR3 DNA follows: TGTGCCAGCAGTTCAGCGGGAGATAATGAAAAACTGTTTTTT.

This clone was seen a few times. The V and J genes are TRBV6-8 and TRBJ1-1, with 8 bases aligning to TRBD1. Germline CDR1 and CDR2: MNHGY and SAAAGT. The CDR3 has 13 amino acids. J lost 5 bases, V lost 7 bases, and 6 bases had no gene match. The CDR3 coding sequence is TGTGCCAGCAAGGACAGGGTCGATACTGAAGCTTTCTTT. Residues: CASKDRVDTEAFF.

This rearrangement joins TRBV28 to TRBJ1-5; TRBD1 is a possible D gene (6 bases). This CDR3 spans 13 amino acids. Trimming removed 7 bases from V and 9 bases from J, with 16 bases in between. The germline V gene has CDR1 MDHEN and CDR2 SYDVKM. The chain's CDR3 is CASTLRGRRPQHF. The CDR3 DNA follows: TGTGCCAGCACCCTTAGGGGGAGGAGGCCCCAGCATTTT.

This clone was seen only once. The chain employs TRBV7-1 and TRBJ1-2; D ambiguous. TRBV7-1 is assigned to the ORF class and has an uncertain function. The CDR3 covers 13 residues. The V gene lost 5 bases and the J gene lost 5 bases, with 12 bases spanning the gap. Here the CDR3 reads CASSPGQDYGYTF. DNA of the CDR3: TGTGCCAGCAGCCCCGGTCAGGATTATGGCTACACCTTC.

The chain combines TRBV11-3 with TRBJ2-2; D possibly corresponds to TRBD1 (6 bases). Deletions cut 2 bases from V and 4 bases from J, with 17 bases between. The V gene's germline CDR1 is SGHNT and CDR2 YENEEA. The CDR3 loop spans 17 amino acids. Here the CDR3 reads CASSLRPGVVGTGELFF. In DNA, the CDR3 is TGTGCCAGCAGCTTAAGGCCAGGGGTAGTGGGCACCGGGGAGCTGTTTTTT. Full variable domain (outside the CDR3, taken from reference TRBV11-3 and TRBJ2-2): EAGVVQSPRYKIIEKKQPVAFWCNPISGHNTLYWYLQNLGQGPELLIRYENEEAVDDSQLPKDRFSAERLKGVDSTLKIQPAELGDSAVYLCASSLRPGVVGTGELFFGEGSRLTVL.

This chain links TRBV6-1 with TRBJ2-5; 10 nucleotides align to TRBD2. This CDR3 has 16 amino acids. The J segment lost 7 bases and the V segment lost 1 base, leaving 9 bases of the junction unmatched. Germline V gene data show CDR1 as MNHNS and CDR2 as SASEGT. The DNA of the CDR3 is TGTGCCAGCAGTGAAGAAGCAGCGGGGGGGCGCGCGACCCAGTACTTC. Protein: CASSEEAAGGRATQYF.

The rearrangement uses TRBV6-8 and TRBJ2-3; D call uncertain. The V and J ends lost 3 bases and 2 bases respectively, with 3 bases between them. The CDR3 contains 12 residues. Germline CDR1 is MNHGY and CDR2 is SAAAGT. CDR3 region: CASSYHTDTQYF. The CDR3 region has the DNA TGTGCCAGCAGTTATCACACAGATACGCAGTATTTT.

The genes are TRBV29-1 and TRBJ1-1, with 10 bases that match TRBD1. V lost 5 bases, J lost 2 bases, and 17 bases stayed unmatched. The V gene's germline CDR1 is SQVTM and CDR2 ANQGSEA. This CDR3 has 18 residues. This chain's CDR3 is CSVPRIGGRQGANTEAFF. The CDR3 bases are TGCAGCGTTCCCCGAATAGGGGGGAGACAGGGGGCAAACACTGAAGCTTTCTTT.

The J gene is TRBJ1-2, the V gene TRBV5-1; tentative D call: TRBD1 (5 bases). Per germline, CDR1 SGHRS and CDR2 YFSETQ. The V end was cut by 1 base, the J end by 5 bases, with 21 bases between. The CDR3 runs 17 residues. The CDR3 sequence: CASSLRPQAPWLYGYTF. CDR3 nucleotide sequence: TGCGCCAGCAGCTTGAGGCCACAGGCTCCCTGGTTGTATGGCTACACCTTC.

CDR3 sequence reads: CASSYGQGGMETEAFF. CDR3 nucleotides: TGTGCCAGCAGCTACGGACAGGGAGGGATGGAGACTGAAGCTTTCTTT. This sequence joins TRBV11-3 and TRBJ1-1; 8 bases are shared with TRBD1. Trimming cost V 4 bases and J 5 bases; bases outside gene matches: 12. The germline gives CDR1 SGHNT, CDR2 YENEEA. This CDR3 spans 16 amino acids.

The J gene is TRBJ2-3, the V gene TRBV11-3, with 7 positions matching TRBD2. Germline CDR1 reads SGHNT; CDR2 reads YENEEA. Trimming took 8 bases from V and 2 from J; bases not matched to a gene: 10. The CDR3 sequence is 15 residues long. CDR3 DNA: TGTGCCAGCTCCAAGGGACTACGGTACACAGATACGCAGTATTTT. Its translation is CASSKGLRYTDTQYF.

The V call is TRBV14, the J call TRBJ1-2; perhaps TRBD1 as D (5 bases). This CDR3 has 15 residues. V was clipped by 3 bases and J by 4 bases, with 15 bases between them. Germline CDR1 reads SGHDN; CDR2 reads FVKESK. In DNA, the CDR3 is TGTGCCAGCAGCCAGCTAGGGGTTGGGGTCTATGGCTACACCTTC. Translated, it gives CASSQLGVGVYGYTF.

The chain links TRBV28 to TRBJ1-3; TRBD1 matches 9 bases. The V gene end was trimmed by 8 bases and the J gene end by 2 bases; junction bases not matched to a gene: 7. Germline CDR1 reads MDHEN; CDR2 reads SYDVKM. CDR3 length equals 15 residues. CDR3 sequence: CASEMDRGTGNTIYF. Here the CDR3 DNA reads TGTGCCAGCGAGATGGACAGGGGCACTGGAAACACCATATATTTT.

This rearrangement joins TRBV6-8 to TRBJ1-1; D gene uncertain. CDR1 is MNHGY, CDR2 SAAAGT, per germline. V was trimmed by 6 bases and J by 0 bases, leaving 5 bases between them. The CDR3 is made up of 12 amino acids. DNA of the CDR3: TGTGCCAGCAGAGACATGAACACTGAAGCTTTCTTT. Its protein product is CASRDMNTEAFF.